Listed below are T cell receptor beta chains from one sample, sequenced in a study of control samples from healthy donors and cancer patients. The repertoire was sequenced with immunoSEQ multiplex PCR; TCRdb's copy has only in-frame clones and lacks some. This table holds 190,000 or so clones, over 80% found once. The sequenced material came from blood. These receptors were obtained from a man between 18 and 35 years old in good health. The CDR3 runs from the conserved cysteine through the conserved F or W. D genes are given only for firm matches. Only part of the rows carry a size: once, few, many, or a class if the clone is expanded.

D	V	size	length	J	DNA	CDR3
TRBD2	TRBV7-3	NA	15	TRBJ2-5	TGTGCCAGCAGCTTAAATGCGGGGGGGCAAGAGACCCAGTACTTC	CASSLNAGGQETQYF
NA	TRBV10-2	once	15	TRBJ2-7	TGCGCCAGCAGTGACATAGGGACGGATTCCTACGAGCAGTACTTC	CASSDIGTDSYEQYF
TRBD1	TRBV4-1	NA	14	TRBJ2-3	TGCGCCAGCAGCCAAGCCAGGGGGCCAGATACGCAGTATTTT	CASSQARGPDTQYF
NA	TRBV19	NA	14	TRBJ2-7	TGTGCCAGTAGTATCGGGGTTCCCTCCTACGAGCAGTACTTC	CASSIGVPSYEQYF
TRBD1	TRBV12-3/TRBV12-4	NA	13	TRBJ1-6	TGTGCCAGCAGTTATGACAGGGATTCACCCCTCCACTTT	CASSYDRDSPLHF
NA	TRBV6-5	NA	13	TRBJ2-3	TGTGCCAGCAACGGGCAGGTGGCAGATACGCAGTATTTT	CASNGQVADTQYF
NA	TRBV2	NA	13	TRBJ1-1	TGTGCCAGCACTTCGGAAATGAACACTGAAGCTTTCTTT	CASTSEMNTEAFF
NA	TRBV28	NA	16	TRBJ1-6	TGTGCCAGCAGCCTACTGGTAGGCTACGATAATTCACCCCTCCACTTT	CASSLLVGYDNSPLHF
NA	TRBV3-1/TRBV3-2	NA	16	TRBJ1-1	TGTGCCAGCAGCCGAGCGGGATACCTATCGAACACTGAAGCTTTCTTT	CASSRAGYLSNTEAFF
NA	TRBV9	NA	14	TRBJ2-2	TGTGCCAGCAGCTCCCCCCAGAGATCCGGGGAGCTGTTTTTT	CASSSPQRSGELFF
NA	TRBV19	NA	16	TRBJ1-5	TGTGCCAGTAGTCCCCGGCCTGGTGGGAGCAATCAGCCCCAGCATTTT	CASSPRPGGSNQPQHF
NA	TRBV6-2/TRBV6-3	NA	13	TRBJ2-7	TGTGCCAGCAGTTACCAGGGCGGCTACGAGCAGTACTTC	CASSYQGGYEQYF
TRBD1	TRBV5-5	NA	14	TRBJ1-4	TGTGCCAGCAGCTATGAAGGGACAGTTGAAAAACTGTTTTTT	CASSYEGTVEKLFF
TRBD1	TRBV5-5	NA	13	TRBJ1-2	TGTGCCAGCAGCTCCGACAGGGTGGGCGGCTACACCTTC	CASSSDRVGGYTF
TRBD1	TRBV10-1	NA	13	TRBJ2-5	TGCGCCAGCAGTCTCGACAGGGGAGAGACCCAGTACTTC	CASSLDRGETQYF
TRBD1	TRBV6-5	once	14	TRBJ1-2	TGTGCCAGCAGTTACCAGAGACAGGGGAGCGGCTACACCTTC	CASSYQRQGSGYTF
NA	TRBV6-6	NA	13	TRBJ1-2	TGTGCCAGCAGTTACGGGTACGGAGATGGCTACACCTTC	CASSYGYGDGYTF
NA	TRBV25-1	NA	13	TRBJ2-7	TGTGCCAGCAGGGACAGATACTCCTACGAGCAGTACTTC	CASRDRYSYEQYF
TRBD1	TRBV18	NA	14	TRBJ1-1	TGTGCCAGCTCAGCCGGGACAGGGAACACTGAAGCTTTCTTT	CASSAGTGNTEAFF
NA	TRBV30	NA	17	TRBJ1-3	TGTGCCTGGAGTGTGGCAGCCGGACCGAGCTCTGGAAACACCATATATTTT	CAWSVAAGPSSGNTIYF
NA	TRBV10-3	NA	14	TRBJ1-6	TGTGCCATCCGATCGAACTTAGGTAATTCACCCCTCCACTTT	CAIRSNLGNSPLHF
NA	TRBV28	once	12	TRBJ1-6	TGTGCCAGCAAGGGTTATAATTCACCCCTCCACTTT	CASKGYNSPLHF
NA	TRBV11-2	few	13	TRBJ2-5	TGTGCCAGCACCGTCCTAGTGGAGGAGACCCAGTACTTC	CASTVLVEETQYF
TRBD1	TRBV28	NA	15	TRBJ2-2	TGTGCCAGCAGTTACCGGGACAGGGTCACCGGGGAGCTGTTTTTT	CASSYRDRVTGELFF
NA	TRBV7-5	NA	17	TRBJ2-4	TGTGTCAGAAGCTTAGTTCTTCAGAACTTAGCCAAAAACATTCAGTACTTC	CVRSLVLQNLAKNIQYF
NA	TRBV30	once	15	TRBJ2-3	TGTGCCTGGAGGGACCCAAGGAGAAGAACAGATACGCAGTATTTT	CAWRDPRRRTDTQYF
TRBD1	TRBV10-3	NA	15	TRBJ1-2	TGTGCCATCAGTGGGGGACAGGGAGGGCACTATGGCTACACCTTC	CAISGGQGGHYGYTF
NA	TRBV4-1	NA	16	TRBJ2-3	TGCGCCAGCAGCCAAGTCCCAGGGATTTACACAGATACGCAGTATTTT	CASSQVPGIYTDTQYF
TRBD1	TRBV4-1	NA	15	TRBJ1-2	TGCGCCAGCAGCGTCGGGACAGCCGGGCGCTATGGCTACACCTTC	CASSVGTAGRYGYTF
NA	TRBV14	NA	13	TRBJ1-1	TGTGCCAGCAGCCCCCCGAGGGGCTCTGAAGCTTTCTTT	CASSPPRGSEAFF
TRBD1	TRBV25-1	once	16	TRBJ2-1	TGTGCCAGCAGTGGAAGGACAGGGGGCGGGAGGAATGAGCAGTTCTTC	CASSGRTGGGRNEQFF
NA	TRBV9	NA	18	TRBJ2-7	TGTGCCAGCAGCGTAGAAAAGGATTCGACTCTTACGACCTACGAGCAGTACTTC	CASSVEKDSTLTTYEQYF
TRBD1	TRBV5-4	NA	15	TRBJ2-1	TGTGCCAGCACCCAAGGGACAGGGGGGGACAATGAGCAGTTCTTC	CASTQGTGGDNEQFF
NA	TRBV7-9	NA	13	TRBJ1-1	TGTGCCAGCAGCCCCGTTAAGGCAGCCGGCGCTTTCTTT	CASSPVKAAGAFF
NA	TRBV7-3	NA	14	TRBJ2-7	TGTGCCAGCAGCTTAAAATCAGGGCCCTACGAGCAGTACTTC	CASSLKSGPYEQYF
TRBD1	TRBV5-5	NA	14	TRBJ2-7	TGTGCCAGCAGCTTGGGACAGGGGGCGAACGAGCAGTACTTC	CASSLGQGANEQYF
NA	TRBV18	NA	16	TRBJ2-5	TGTGCCAGCTCACCCCTGGGGTCATTCCCGCAAGAGACCCAGTACTTC	CASSPLGSFPQETQYF